Below, 25 T cell receptor beta chains from the same sample are listed, as sequenced in a study of cytomegalovirus exposure and HLA in healthy donors. 13 Jbeta primers and 60 Vbeta primers were used for the PCR. Assay used: immunoSEQ multiplex PCR; TCRdb lists only in-frame clones, some missing. This table has 70,000 to 95,000 clones, 84% appearing once. Sequencing was carried out using PBMCs. These receptor sequences come from a woman aged 18 to 35 in good health and CMV-seropositive.

The chain has TRBV30 and TRBJ2-3; 7 nucleotides match TRBD1. Unmatched junction bases numbered 2, after V lost 5 bases and J lost 3 bases. The CDR3 runs to 12 residues. Per the germline V gene, CDR1 is GTSNPN and CDR2 is SVGIG (reference sequence). The CDR3 bases are TGTGCCTGGGGGACAGTAACAGATACGCAGTATTTT. Translation: CAWGTVTDTQYF.

This clone was observed a single time. The rearrangement links TRBV4-1 to TRBJ1-1, with D unclear. The CDR3 runs 16 residues. V lost 1 base and J lost 0, with 12 bases in between. Germline V gene sequence: CDR1 MGHRA, CDR2 YSYEKL. CDR3 residues: CASSQVLAGLNTEAFF. The CDR3 DNA follows: TGCGCCAGCAGCCAAGTCCTCGCAGGTCTGAACACTGAAGCTTTCTTT.

The genes are TRBV9 and TRBJ1-2; D remains ambiguous. With 0 bases removed from V and 4 bases from J, the gap between germline ends came to 10 bases. Germline V gene sequence: CDR1 SGDLS, CDR2 YYNGEE. This CDR3 is 14 amino acids long. CDR3 DNA: TGTGCCAGCAGCGTAGGTTCAGGCGTCTATGGCTACACCTTC. Residues: CASSVGSGVYGYTF. The whole variable domain, filled in from reference TRBV9 and TRBJ1-2, reads DSGVTQTPKHLITATGQRVTLRCSPRSGDLSVYWYQQSLDQGLQFLIQYYNGEERAKGNILERFSAQQFPDLHSELNLSSLELGDSALYFCASSVGSGVYGYTFGSGTRLTVV.

The chain has TRBV7-9 and TRBJ1-1; D call uncertain. The CDR3 totals 14 residues. Trimming removed 8 bases at V and 0 bases at J, with 13 bases between. Germline-derived CDR1 and CDR2 are SEHNR and FQNEAQ (reference sequence). The CDR3 region has the DNA TGTGCCAGCGGTCAGTTAATTTTGAACACTGAAGCTTTCTTT. Amino acids: CASGQLILNTEAFF. Filled out from reference TRBV7-9 and TRBJ1-1, the complete variable domain reads DTGVSQNPRHKITKRGQNVTFRCDPISEHNRLYWYRQTLGQGPEFLTYFQNEAQLEKSRLLSDRFSAERPKGSFSTLEIQRTEQGDSAMYLCASGQLILNTEAFFGQGTRLTVV.

CDR3 in DNA: TGTGCCGGGTTCTCTAGCGGGAGAGGAGATACGCAGTATTTT. Protein product: CAGFSSGRGDTQYF. V gene TRBV30 combines with J gene TRBJ2-3, with 10 bases lining up with TRBD2. CDR1 is GTSNPN, CDR2 SVGIG, per germline (reference sequence). This CDR3 has 14 residues. V dropped 8 bases and J dropped 5; count of bases not matched to a gene: 10.

This clone appeared a few times. The chain couples TRBV25-1 to TRBJ2-3, with 8 bases matching TRBD1. CDR1 and CDR2 (germline): MGHDK, SYGVNS. The junction had 9 bases not matched to a gene; V was cut back by 4 bases and J by 3 bases. The CDR3 consists of 16 residues. Here the CDR3 reads CASSGTGRHGTDTQYF. The CDR3 coding sequence is TGTGCCAGCAGTGGGACAGGGAGGCACGGTACAGATACGCAGTATTTT. Drawing the rest from reference TRBV25-1 and TRBJ2-3, the complete variable domain is EADIYQTPRYLVIGTGKKITLECSQTMGHDKMYWYQQDPGMELHLIHYSYGVNSTEKGDLSSESTVSRIRTEHFPLTLESARPSHTSQYLCASSGTGRHGTDTQYFGPGTRLTVL.

The sample holds a few counts of this clone. J is TRBJ2-1 and V is TRBV9; D is undetermined. Germline lookup yields CDR1 SGDLS and CDR2 YYNGEE. Trimming took off 8 bases at V and 5 bases at J, with 14 bases between the two ends. The length of the CDR3 is 13 residues. The CDR3 DNA sequence: TGTGCCAGGCCCCCAGTCGTCCACAATGAGCAGTTCTTC. Its translation is CARPPVVHNEQFF.

This sequence joins TRBV5-1 and TRBJ2-2; D ambiguous. This CDR3 is built from 13 residues. CDR1 SGHRS and CDR2 YFSETQ come from the germline V gene. V gave up 4 bases and J gave up 6 bases, with 10 bases separating them. CDR3 protein: CASSHPRAGELFF. CDR3 sequence (DNA): TGCGCCAGCAGCCATCCCCGGGCCGGGGAGCTGTTTTTT.

The chain has TRBV28 and TRBJ1-5; D unresolved. Trimming stripped 1 base from V and 7 bases from J, with 5 bases between. CDR1 and CDR2 from the germline V gene are MDHEN and SYDVKM. This CDR3 has 12 residues. In DNA form, the CDR3 reads TGTGCCAGCAGTTTATTTATCCAGCCCCAGCATTTT. This gives the protein CASSLFIQPQHF. The entire variable domain, with the rest obtained from reference TRBV28 and TRBJ1-5, is as follows: DVKVTQSSRYLVKRTGEKVFLECVQDMDHENMFWYRQDPGLGLRLIYFSYDVKMKEKGDIPEGYSVSREKKERFSLILESASTNQTSMYLCASSLFIQPQHFGDGTRLSIL.

The chain links TRBV15 to TRBJ1-1; maybe TRBD1 (5 bases). This CDR3 has 12 residues. Germline V lookup: CDR1 LNHNV, CDR2 YYDKDF (reference sequence). V lost 0 bases and J lost 8, with 7 bases in between. The DNA for the CDR3 is TGTGCCACCAGCAGAGACAGGGAAGAAGCTTTCTTT. It codes for CATSRDREEAFF.

The J gene is TRBJ1-1, the V gene TRBV18; maybe TRBD1 (5 bases). Between the trimmed V and J ends, which lost 6 bases and 4 bases, there was a span of 15 bases. The germline V gene has CDR1 KGHSH and CDR2 LQKENI. The CDR3 loop spans 14 amino acids. This CDR3 is CASSSDRRSTEAFF. CDR3 DNA sequence: TGTGCCAGCTCGTCCGACAGAAGGAGCACTGAAGCTTTCTTT.

This clone was counted a single time. V and J are TRBV2 and TRBJ2-1, with 8 nucleotides matching TRBD2. The CDR3 consists of 14 residues. CDR1 SNHLY and CDR2 FYNNEI come from the germline V gene. V lost 2 bases and J lost 8; bases outside the gene matches: 5. CDR3 sequence reads: CASSEIGGVDEQFF. For the CDR3, the DNA is TGTGCCAGCAGTGAAATCGGGGGGGTCGATGAGCAGTTCTTC.

Notes on this clone: Other DNA sequences in this sample translate to the same CDR3. CDR3 loop: CATRGGGSYNEQFF. In DNA form, the CDR3 reads TGTGCCACCCGGGGTGGCGGCTCCTACAATGAGCAGTTCTTC. This rearrangement joins TRBV15 to TRBJ2-1; a possible D gene is TRBD2 (5 bases). The germline V and J ends were trimmed by 8 bases and 0 bases, with 11 bases remaining between them. Germline V gives CDR1 LNHNV, CDR2 YYDKDF (reference sequence). The CDR3 is made up of 14 amino acids.

The genes are TRBV6-5 and TRBJ1-1, with TRBD1 as a possible D gene (5 bases). The CDR3 is made up of 15 amino acids. Germline lookup yields CDR1 MNHEY and CDR2 SVGAGI. The V end was cut by 2 bases, the J end by 3 bases, with 13 bases between. Written as DNA, the CDR3 is TGTGCCAGCAGTTACGGGCTCGGGGGTCACACTGAAGCTTTCTTT. Protein sequence: CASSYGLGGHTEAFF.

The chain employs TRBV9 and TRBJ2-3, with 12 bases identical to TRBD2. This CDR3 comprises 16 residues. The germline gives CDR1 SGDLS, CDR2 YYNGEE. Trimming cost V 7 bases and J 0 bases; bases outside gene matches: 6. CDR3 coding DNA: TGTGCCAGCGGGGGACTAGCGGGCACTAGCACAGATACGCAGTATTTT. This translates into CASGGLAGTSTDTQYF.

The chain combines TRBV9 with TRBJ2-6; D possibly corresponds to TRBD1 (5 bases). Germline V gives CDR1 SGDLS, CDR2 YYNGEE. The V end was cut by 0 bases, the J end by 4 bases, with 26 bases between. The CDR3 covers 21 residues. The CDR3 is CASSVVRGHLKGPTGANVLTF. CDR3 sequence (DNA): TGTGCCAGCAGCGTAGTCCGTGGACATCTCAAGGGTCCTACAGGGGCCAACGTCCTGACTTTC.

The chain carries TRBV5-6 and TRBJ2-3; D possibly corresponds to TRBD2 (5 bases). Germline V CDR1 and CDR2: SGHDT, YYEEEE. The CDR3 runs 15 residues. V lost 3 bases, J lost 0 bases, and 11 bases lay in between. The CDR3 reads CASSSPSRSTDTQYF. For the CDR3, the DNA is TGTGCCAGCAGCTCTCCTAGCAGAAGCACAGATACGCAGTATTTT.

The rearrangement uses TRBV2 and TRBJ2-3; no reliable D call. The CDR3 has 10 residues. V gave up 8 bases and J gave up 4 bases, with 4 bases separating them. CDR1 and CDR2 from the germline V gene are SNHLY and FYNNEI. Here the CDR3 reads CASQSDTQYF. The CDR3 DNA reads TGTGCCAGCCAATCAGATACGCAGTATTTT.

CDR3 residues: CASRYRSNEKLFF. CDR3 nucleotides: TGTGCCAGCAGATACAGGTCTAATGAAAAACTGTTTTTT. The V gene is TRBV2, the J gene TRBJ1-4; a weak D match, TRBD1 (5 bases). V was pared by 6 bases and J by 3 bases, with 8 bases between. Germline V gene data show CDR1 as SNHLY and CDR2 as FYNNEI. The CDR3 is 13 amino acids. The whole variable domain, remainder taken from reference TRBV2 and TRBJ1-4, is EPEVTQTPSHQVTQMGQEVILRCVPISNHLYFYWYRQILGQKVEFLVSFYNNEISEKSEIFDDQFSVERPDGSNFTLKIRSTKLEDSAMYFCASRYRSNEKLFFGSGTQLSVL.

The chain recombines TRBV2 with TRBJ2-3, with 9 bases aligning to TRBD1. Germline V CDR1 and CDR2: SNHLY, FYNNEI. The V and J ends lost 8 bases and 3 bases, in that order; junction bases with no gene match: 9. This CDR3 has 15 amino acids. In DNA, the CDR3 is TGTGCCAGCGTACCAGGGACAGGGACAACAGATACGCAGTATTTT. Its translation is CASVPGTGTTDTQYF.

The rearrangement links TRBV11-2 to TRBJ2-7; TRBD2 matches 7 bases. The trim removed 1 base at V and 4 bases at J, leaving 7 bases unmatched. CDR1 is SGHAT, CDR2 FQNNGV, per germline. This CDR3 has 15 amino acids. The CDR3, as DNA: TGTGCCAGCAGCTTAGTTGCCGGGGGGTGGTACGAGCAGTACTTC. It is translated as CASSLVAGGWYEQYF.

This chain connects TRBV27 to TRBJ2-7; D is perhaps TRBD2 (6 bases). The CDR3 contains 11 residues. Per the germline V gene, CDR1 is MNHEY and CDR2 is SMNVEV (reference sequence). Trimming left V 7 bases short and J 6 bases short, with 10 bases between. In DNA form, the CDR3 reads TGTGCCAGCAATGGGGGGAGCGAGCAGTACTTC. Amino acids: CASNGGSEQYF.

The chain uses TRBV29-1 and TRBJ2-1; D remains ambiguous. The germline V gene has CDR1 SQVTM and CDR2 ANQGSEA. V shed 2 bases and J shed 7 bases, with 12 bases lying between them. The CDR3 sequence is 13 residues long. The CDR3 reads CSVEQTNLNEQFF. The CDR3 coding sequence is TGCAGCGTTGAACAAACAAATTTAAATGAGCAGTTCTTC.

The V call is TRBV4-2, the J call TRBJ1-5; TRBD1 aligns across 8 bases. CDR3 length equals 18 residues. Germline-derived CDR1 and CDR2 are LGHNA and YNFKEQ. After removal of 2 bases from V and 6 bases from J, the junction contained 15 bases not matched to a gene. The CDR3 bases are TGTGCCAGCAGCCAAAGTCACCTTGGACAGGGTAAAGTTCAGCCCCAGCATTTT. This sequence encodes CASSQSHLGQGKVQPQHF.

The table lists this clone with a few counts. The rearrangement uses TRBV15 and TRBJ2-6; D call uncertain. Trimming removed 0 bases at V and 0 bases at J, with 12 bases between. The CDR3 sequence is 18 residues long. Germline V gene sequence: CDR1 LNHNV, CDR2 YYDKDF (reference sequence). As DNA, the CDR3 is TGTGCCACCAGCAGAGATCTTGGCCGACTCTCTGGGGCCAACGTCCTGACTTTC. Encoded protein: CATSRDLGRLSGANVLTF. Supplemented by reference TRBV15 and TRBJ2-6, the full variable domain reads DAMVIQNPRYQVTQFGKPVTLSCSQTLNHNVMYWYQQKSSQAPKLLFHYYDKDFNNEADTPDNFQSRRPNTSFCFLDIRSPGLGDTAMYLCATSRDLGRLSGANVLTFGAGSRLTVL.